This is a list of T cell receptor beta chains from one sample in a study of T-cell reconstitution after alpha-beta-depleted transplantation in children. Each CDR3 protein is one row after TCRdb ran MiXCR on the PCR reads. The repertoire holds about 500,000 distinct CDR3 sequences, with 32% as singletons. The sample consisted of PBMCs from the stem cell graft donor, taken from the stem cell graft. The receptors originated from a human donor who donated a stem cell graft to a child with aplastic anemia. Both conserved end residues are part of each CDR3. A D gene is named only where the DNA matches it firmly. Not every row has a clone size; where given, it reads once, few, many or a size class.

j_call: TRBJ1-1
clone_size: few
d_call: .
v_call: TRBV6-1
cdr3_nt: TGTGCCAGCAAGGAGCGGCGCGGGACTGAAGCTTTCTTT
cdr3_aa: CASKERRGTEAFF

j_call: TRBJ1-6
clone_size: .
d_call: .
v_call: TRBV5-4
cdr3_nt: TGTGCCAGCAGCTTCGAGGGACTGTATAATTCACCCCTCCACTTT
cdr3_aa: CASSFEGLYNSPLHF

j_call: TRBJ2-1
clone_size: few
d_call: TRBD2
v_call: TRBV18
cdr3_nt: TGTGCCAGCTCACCCGGGACTAGCGGTTCCTACAATGAGCAGTTCTTC
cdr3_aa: CASSPGTSGSYNEQFF

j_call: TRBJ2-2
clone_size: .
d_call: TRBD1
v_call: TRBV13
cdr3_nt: TGTGCCAGCAGCTTACTGGGACAGAAGAACACCGGGGAGCTGTTTTTT
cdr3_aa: CASSLLGQKNTGELFF

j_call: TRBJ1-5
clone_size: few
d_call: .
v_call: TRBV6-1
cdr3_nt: TGTGCCAGCAGTTTTGAAGGCGGTCAGCCCCAGCATTTT
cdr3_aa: CASSFEGGQPQHF

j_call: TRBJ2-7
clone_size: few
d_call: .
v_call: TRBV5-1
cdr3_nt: TGCGCCAGCAGAGCTGTGTCGGGTGCAGTTCGGTACGAGCAGTACTTC
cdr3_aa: CASRAVSGAVRYEQYF

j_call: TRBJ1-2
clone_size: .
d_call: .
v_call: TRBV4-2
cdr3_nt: TGTGCCAGCAGCCTTATAACCGGGACCGACGAGGGCTACACCTTC
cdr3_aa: CASSLITGTDEGYTF

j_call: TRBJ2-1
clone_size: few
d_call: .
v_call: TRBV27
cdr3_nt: TGTGCCAGCAGCCACCCAGCTATAGTCGGTAACGAGCAGTTCTTC
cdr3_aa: CASSHPAIVGNEQFF

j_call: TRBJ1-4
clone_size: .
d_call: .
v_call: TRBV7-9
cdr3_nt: TGTGCCAGCAGCCTAACCACCACTTCCCCAAGGGAAAAACTGTTTTTT
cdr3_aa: CASSLTTTSPREKLFF

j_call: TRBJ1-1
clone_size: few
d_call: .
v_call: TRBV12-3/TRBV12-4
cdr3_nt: TGTGCCAGCAGTCCTCAACAGGGCTACGAAACTGAAGCTTTCTTT
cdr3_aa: CASSPQQGYETEAFF

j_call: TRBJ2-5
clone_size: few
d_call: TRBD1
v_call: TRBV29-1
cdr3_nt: TGCAGCGTTCCCGACAGGGTGGGAGAGACCCAGTACTTC
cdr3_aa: CSVPDRVGETQYF

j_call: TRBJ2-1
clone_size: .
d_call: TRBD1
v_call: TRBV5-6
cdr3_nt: TGTGCCAGCAGCTTGGCCTCGGCAGGGGGAAATGAGCAGTTCTTC
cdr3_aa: CASSLASAGGNEQFF

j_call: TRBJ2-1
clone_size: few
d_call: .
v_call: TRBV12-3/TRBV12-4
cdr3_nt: TGTGCCAGCAGTTTAGTTGCGGGAAGGGATGAGCAGTTCTTC
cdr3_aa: CASSLVAGRDEQFF

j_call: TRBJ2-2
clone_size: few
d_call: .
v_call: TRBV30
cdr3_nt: TGTGCCTGTGTAGGGAACACCGGGGAGCTGTTTTTT
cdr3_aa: CACVGNTGELFF

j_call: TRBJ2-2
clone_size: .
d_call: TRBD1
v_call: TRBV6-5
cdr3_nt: TGTGCCAGCAGTTATGGCAGGGACAGCACCGGGGACCTGTTTTTT
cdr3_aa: CASSYGRDSTGDLFF

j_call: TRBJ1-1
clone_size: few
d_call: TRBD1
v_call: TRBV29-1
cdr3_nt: TGCAGCGTTGGGGGACAGGGAAACACTGAAGCTTTCTTT
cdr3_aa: CSVGGQGNTEAFF

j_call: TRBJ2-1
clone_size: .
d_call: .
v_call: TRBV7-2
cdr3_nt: TGTGCCAGCAGCCCCCCCCCCGGTGAGGATGAGCAGTTCTTC
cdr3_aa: CASSPPPGEDEQFF

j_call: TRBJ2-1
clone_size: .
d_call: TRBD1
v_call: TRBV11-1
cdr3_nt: TGTGCCAGCAGCTTATCCTTGGACAGGGCTAGCAATGAGCAGTTCTTC
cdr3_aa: CASSLSLDRASNEQFF

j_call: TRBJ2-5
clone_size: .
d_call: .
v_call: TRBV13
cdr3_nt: TGTGCCAGCATGGGCGGTCAAGAGACCCAGTACTTC
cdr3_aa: CASMGGQETQYF

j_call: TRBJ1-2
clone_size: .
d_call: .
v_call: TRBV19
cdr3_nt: TGTGCCAGTAGTAGGGAAAATGGCTACACCTTC
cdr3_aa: CASSRENGYTF

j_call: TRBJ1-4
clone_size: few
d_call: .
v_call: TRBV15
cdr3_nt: TGTGCCACCAGCAAAGTTAGAGCAACTAATGAAAAACTGTTTTTT
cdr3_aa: CATSKVRATNEKLFF

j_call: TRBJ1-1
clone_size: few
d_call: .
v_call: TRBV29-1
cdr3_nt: TGCAGCGTTACTGGAATAGTGAACACTGAAGCTTTCTTT
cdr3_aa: CSVTGIVNTEAFF

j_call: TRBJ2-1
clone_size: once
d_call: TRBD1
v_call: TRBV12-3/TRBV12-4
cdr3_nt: TGTGCCAGCAAACCGGGACAGGGGCTTCATGAGCAGTTCTTC
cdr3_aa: CASKPGQGLHEQFF

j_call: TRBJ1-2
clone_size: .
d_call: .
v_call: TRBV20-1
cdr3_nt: TGCAGTGCCAGTCCCTCCAGGGTCCGCTATGGCTACACCTTC
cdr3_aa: CSASPSRVRYGYTF

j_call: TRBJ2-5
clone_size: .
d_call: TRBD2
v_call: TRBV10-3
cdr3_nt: TGTGCCATCAAGGGCCTGCGGGGGGAGACCCAGTACTTC
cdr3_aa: CAIKGLRGETQYF

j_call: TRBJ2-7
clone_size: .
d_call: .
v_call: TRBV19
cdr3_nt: TGTGCCAGTAGTAAGGCGACAGAGACCCACGAGCAGTACTTC
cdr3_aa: CASSKATETHEQYF

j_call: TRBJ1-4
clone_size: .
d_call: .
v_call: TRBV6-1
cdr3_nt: TGTGCCAGCAAATCTGGGACAAGACGGGAAAAACTGTTTTTT
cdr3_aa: CASKSGTRREKLFF

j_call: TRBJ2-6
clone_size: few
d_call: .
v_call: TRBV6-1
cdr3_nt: TGTGCCAGCAGGGACCTCTCTGGGGCCAACGTCCTGACTTTC
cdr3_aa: CASRDLSGANVLTF

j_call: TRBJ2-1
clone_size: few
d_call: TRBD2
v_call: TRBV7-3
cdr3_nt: TGTGCCAGCAGCCGCGGGGGGATCGACTACAATGAGCAGTTCTTC
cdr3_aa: CASSRGGIDYNEQFF

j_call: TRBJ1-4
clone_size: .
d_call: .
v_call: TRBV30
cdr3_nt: TGTGCCTGGAGTGTACGTAACGCGGGGATGGAAAAACTGTTTTTT
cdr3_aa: CAWSVRNAGMEKLFF

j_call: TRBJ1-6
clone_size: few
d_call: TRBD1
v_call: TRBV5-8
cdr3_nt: TGTGCCAGCAGCTCGTTTCAGGGGGGTCCCCTCCACTTT
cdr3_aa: CASSSFQGGPLHF

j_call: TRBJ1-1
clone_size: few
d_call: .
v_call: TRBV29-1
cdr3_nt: TGCAGCGTTTCCGGGGGAGTGAACACTGAAGCTTTCTTT
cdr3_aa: CSVSGGVNTEAFF

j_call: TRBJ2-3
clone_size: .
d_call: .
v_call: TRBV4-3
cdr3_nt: TGCGCCAGCAGTAGCGCTCGGGGAGTTACGCAGTATTTT
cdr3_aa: CASSSARGVTQYF

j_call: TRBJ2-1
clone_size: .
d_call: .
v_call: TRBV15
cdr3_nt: TGTGCCACCAGGTTACAGGGATACAATGAGCAGTTCTTC
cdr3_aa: CATRLQGYNEQFF

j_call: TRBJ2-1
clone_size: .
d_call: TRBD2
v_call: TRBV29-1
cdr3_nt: TGCAGCGTCTACAGGAGTCTAGCGGGAGGGAATGCTGAGCAGTTCTTC
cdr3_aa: CSVYRSLAGGNAEQFF

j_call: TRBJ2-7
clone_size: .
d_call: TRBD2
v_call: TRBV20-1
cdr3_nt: TGCAGTCCACTAGCGGGAGGCGTCGACGAGCAGTACTTC
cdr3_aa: CSPLAGGVDEQYF

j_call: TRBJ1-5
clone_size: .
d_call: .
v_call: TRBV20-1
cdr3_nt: TGCAGTGCTAGGGGCAGGAACGATCAGCCCCAGCATTTT
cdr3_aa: CSARGRNDQPQHF

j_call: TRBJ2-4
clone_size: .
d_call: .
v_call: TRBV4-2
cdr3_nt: TGTGCCAGCAGCCAGGGGGGGGCCCTAGCCAAAAACATTCAGTACTTC
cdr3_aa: CASSQGGALAKNIQYF

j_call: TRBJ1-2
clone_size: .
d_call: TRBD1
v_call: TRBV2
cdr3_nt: TGTGCCAGCAGGGGGGACAGGGGAAACTATGGCTACACCTTC
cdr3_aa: CASRGDRGNYGYTF

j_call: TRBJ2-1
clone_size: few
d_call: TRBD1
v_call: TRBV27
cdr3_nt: TGTGCCAGCAGTTCCCAGACAGGGTATAATGAGCAGTTCTTC
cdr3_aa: CASSSQTGYNEQFF

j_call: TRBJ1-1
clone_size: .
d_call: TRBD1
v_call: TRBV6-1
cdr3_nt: TGTGCCAGCAGTGAACCTGGACAGGGGGTTGTTGAAGCTTTCTTT
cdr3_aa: CASSEPGQGVVEAFF

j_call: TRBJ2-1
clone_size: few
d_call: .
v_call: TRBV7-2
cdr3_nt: TGTGCCAGCAGCTTAGAGGTCCCCCCGCAGTTCTTC
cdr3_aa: CASSLEVPPQFF

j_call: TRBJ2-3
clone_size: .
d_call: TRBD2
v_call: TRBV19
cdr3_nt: TGTGCCAGTAGTATCCACATCGGCGCGGGAGGGACAGATACGCAGTATTTT
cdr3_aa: CASSIHIGAGGTDTQYF

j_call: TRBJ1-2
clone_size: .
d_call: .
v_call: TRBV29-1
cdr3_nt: TGCAGCGTTGAAGATAACGGGGAGGGCTACACCTTC
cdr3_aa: CSVEDNGEGYTF

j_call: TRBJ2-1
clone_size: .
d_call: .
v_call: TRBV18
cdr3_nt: TGTGCCAGCTCACCGGGGGTAGTAAATGAGCAGTTCTTC
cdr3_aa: CASSPGVVNEQFF

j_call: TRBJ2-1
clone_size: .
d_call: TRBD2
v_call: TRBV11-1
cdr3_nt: TGTGCCAGCAGCCAACGACTTCAAATAGCGGGAGGGCCCAATGAGCAGTTCTTC
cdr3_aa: CASSQRLQIAGGPNEQFF

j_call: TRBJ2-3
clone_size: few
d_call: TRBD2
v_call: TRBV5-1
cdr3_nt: TGCGCCAGCAGCTTGGGGACTAGCGGGAGCTGGGCAGATACGCAGTATTTT
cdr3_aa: CASSLGTSGSWADTQYF

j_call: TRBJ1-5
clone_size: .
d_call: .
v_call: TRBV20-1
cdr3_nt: TGCAGTGCTAGCCCCACCATCGGGCCCCAGCATTTT
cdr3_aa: CSASPTIGPQHF

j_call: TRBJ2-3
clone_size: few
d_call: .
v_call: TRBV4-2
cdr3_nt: TGTGCCAGCAGCCAAGTTTCAGGCAACACAGATACGCAGTATTTT
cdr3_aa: CASSQVSGNTDTQYF

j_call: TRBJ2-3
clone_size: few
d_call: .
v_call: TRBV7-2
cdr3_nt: TGTGCCAGCAGCTCCCCTTTAGATTCGGGACTCACAGATACGCAGTATTTT
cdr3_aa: CASSSPLDSGLTDTQYF

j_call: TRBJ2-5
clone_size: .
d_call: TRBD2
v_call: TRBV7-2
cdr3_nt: TGTGCCAGCAGCCGAGGGGTACTAGCGGGGCAAGAGACCCAGTACTTC
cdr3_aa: CASSRGVLAGQETQYF

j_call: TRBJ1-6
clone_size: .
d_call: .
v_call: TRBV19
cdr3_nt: TGTGCCAGTAGCGGGAACAGGGAGCAAAGCTCCTATAATTCACCCCTCCACTTT
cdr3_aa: CASSGNREQSSYNSPLHF

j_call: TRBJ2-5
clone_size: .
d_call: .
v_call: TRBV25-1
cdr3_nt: TGTGCCAGCAGTAGGAGGTCGGGGGAGACCCAGTACTTC
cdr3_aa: CASSRRSGETQYF

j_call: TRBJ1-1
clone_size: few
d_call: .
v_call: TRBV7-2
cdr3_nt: TGTGCCAGCAGCTTATATCCAGACCTCACTGAAGCTTTCTTT
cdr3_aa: CASSLYPDLTEAFF

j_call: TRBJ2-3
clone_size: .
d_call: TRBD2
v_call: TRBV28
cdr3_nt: TGTGCCAGCACCCTCGGACTAGCGGGAGCAGATACGCAGTATTTT
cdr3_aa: CASTLGLAGADTQYF